This TCR beta chain was sequenced during a study of technical replicates of blood from four donors. The junction had 15 bases not matched to a gene; V was cut back by 3 bases and J by 8 bases. Germline loops: CDR1 SGHRS, CDR2 YFSETQ. The CDR3 has 17 amino acids. Sequencing was performed with immunoSEQ multiplex PCR; in TCRdb, only in-frame clones are kept and a portion is missing. Of 80,000 or so clones listed, roughly 96% are singletons. The chain has TRBV5-1 and TRBJ2-1; 9 bases fit TRBD1. This TCR was sampled from a human donor in good health. Material for sequencing was T cells isolated from PBMCs. The chain's CDR3 is CASSWGSGTGTAYEQFF. For the CDR3, the DNA is TGCGCCAGCAGCTGGGGTTCGGGGACAGGGACTGCGTATGAGCAGTTCTTC.